One and the same sample provided the 14 T cell receptor beta chains below, sequenced in a study of T cell responses to AZD1222 COVID-19 vaccine. The data were produced by immunoSEQ multiplex PCR, yet TCRdb's version contains in-frame clones alone and is incomplete. The profile shows some 120,000 clones, around 92% of them singletons. Material: peripheral blood, obtained on day 0 of AZD1222 vaccination. Receptors originate from an adult in good health.

V usage is TRBV7-6 and J usage is TRBJ2-4, with 10 bases matching TRBD2. The germline gives CDR1 SGHVS, CDR2 FNYEAQ. The CDR3 is 17 amino acids. V trimming: 1 base; J trimming: 6 bases; junction bases outside the gene matches: 9. The CDR3 loop is CASSLDYGASGGNIQYF. Here the CDR3 DNA reads TGTGCCAGCAGCTTAGACTATGGCGCTAGCGGGGGAAACATTCAGTACTTC.

This chain links TRBV27 with TRBJ1-1, with D uncertain. The CDR3 has 13 residues. Germline values: CDR1 MNHEY, CDR2 SMNVEV (reference sequence). Trimming stripped 2 bases from V and 1 base from J, with 5 bases between. The CDR3 reads CASSLGANTEAFF. CDR3 sequence (DNA): TGTGCCAGCAGTTTAGGAGCGAACACTGAAGCTTTCTTT.

The J gene is TRBJ2-1, the V gene TRBV20-1; 7 bases line up with TRBD2. The CDR3 sequence is 14 residues long. Germline V gene sequence: CDR1 DFQATT, CDR2 SNEGSKA (reference sequence). The V gene end was trimmed by 3 bases and the J gene end by 4 bases; junction bases not matched to a gene: 6. This CDR3 reads CSASGGGRYNEQFF. CDR3 DNA sequence: TGCAGTGCTAGTGGGGGGGGACGATACAATGAGCAGTTCTTC.

The chain recombines TRBV19 with TRBJ1-5, with D possibly matching TRBD1 (6 bases). Germline CDR1 LNHDA, CDR2 SQIVND (reference sequence). Trimming pared 7 bases from V and 3 bases from J, leaving 16 bases between. The length of the CDR3 is 15 residues. As DNA, the CDR3 is TGTGCCAGTAAGCCTGGGGGGGCCTCCAATCAGCCCCAGCATTTT. It codes for CASKPGGASNQPQHF. Combining the CDR3 with reference TRBV19 and TRBJ1-5 gives the whole variable domain DGGITQSPKYLFRKEGQNVTLSCEQNLNHDAMYWYRQDPGQGLRLIYYSQIVNDFQKGDIAEGYSVSREKKESFPLTVTSAQKNPTAFYLCASKPGGASNQPQHFGDGTRLSIL.

V is TRBV6-5 and J is TRBJ1-2, with a weak D call TRBD1 (5 bases). CDR1 and CDR2 (germline): MNHEY, SVGAGI. There are 14 residues in the CDR3. V was pared by 3 bases and J by 3 bases, with 11 bases between. CDR3 nucleotide sequence: TGTGCCAGCAGTTATAAGAGGGGCTACTATGGCTACACCTTC. Residues: CASSYKRGYYGYTF.

The rearrangement uses TRBV28 and TRBJ2-1; tentative D call: TRBD2 (5 bases). The CDR3 totals 12 residues. Germline-derived CDR1 and CDR2 are MDHEN and SYDVKM. V was clipped by 6 bases and J by 6 bases, with 9 bases between them. The DNA of the CDR3 is TGTGCCAGCAGGGACTTGATCAATGAGCAGTTCTTC. It specifies CASRDLINEQFF.

This rearrangement joins TRBV7-8 to TRBJ1-2; D is unclear. The CDR3 is made up of 14 amino acids. The germline V gene encodes CDR1 SGHVS and CDR2 FQNEAQ. The V and J ends lost 5 bases and 8 bases respectively, with 18 bases between them. The CDR3 reads CASSQRGGVVGYTF. CDR3 DNA: TGTGCCAGCAGCCAAAGAGGAGGAGTCGTAGGCTACACCTTC.

The V gene is TRBV28, the J gene TRBJ1-5; weak D call: TRBD1 (6 bases). This CDR3 is built from 14 residues. Per the germline V gene, CDR1 is MDHEN and CDR2 is SYDVKM. V was cut by 6 bases and J by 4 bases, with 13 bases left in between. The CDR3 is CASRNRVRNQPQHF. In DNA form, the CDR3 reads TGTGCCAGCAGAAACAGGGTGCGAAATCAGCCCCAGCATTTT.

This chain connects TRBV19 to TRBJ1-5, with a tentative D call TRBD1 (6 bases). The V and J ends lost 4 bases and 3 bases respectively, with 16 bases between them. The CDR3 contains 16 residues. CDR1 and CDR2 (germline): LNHDA, SQIVND (reference sequence). CDR3 coding DNA: TGTGCCAGTAGTACCCTTCGGGGGGCGAACAATCAGCCCCAGCATTTT. Protein: CASSTLRGANNQPQHF.

The chain recombines TRBV4-1 with TRBJ2-6; 10 bases agree with TRBD2. CDR3 length: 17 residues. Germline V gene sequence: CDR1 MGHRA, CDR2 YSYEKL. J lost 0 bases, V lost 5 bases, and 4 bases had no gene match. DNA for the CDR3: TGCGCCAGCAGCACCGGACTAGCGGTCTCTGGGGCCAACGTCCTGACTTTC. Translated, it gives CASSTGLAVSGANVLTF.

The rearrangement joins TRBV5-1 to TRBJ2-1; TRBD2 aligns across 11 bases. After removal of 4 bases from V and 5 bases from J, the junction contained 8 bases not matched to a gene. The CDR3 has 16 residues. Germline-derived CDR1 and CDR2 are SGHRS and YFSETQ. CDR3 residues: CASSHPSGGRNNEQFF. The CDR3 DNA sequence: TGCGCCAGCAGCCACCCTAGCGGGGGGCGAAACAATGAGCAGTTCTTC.

V usage is TRBV27 and J usage is TRBJ2-7, with TRBD1 matching over 10 bases. This CDR3 is 15 amino acids long. In germline, CDR1 is MNHEY, CDR2 SMNVEV (reference sequence). V was pared by 4 bases and J by 6 bases, with 9 bases of the junction left unmatched. CDR3 bases: TGTGCCAGCAGTTCTCCCGGGACAGGGGTGCTCGAGCAGTACTTC. Its protein product is CASSSPGTGVLEQYF.

The chain has TRBV11-2 and TRBJ1-2; D remains unclear. The V end lost 4 bases, the J end lost 0 bases, and 21 bases lay between the germline ends. The germline CDR1 and CDR2 sequences are SGHAT and FQNNGV. This CDR3 comprises 18 residues. The CDR3 here is CASSSQTGLTLTNYGYTF. The CDR3 region has the DNA TGTGCCAGCAGCTCCCAGACCGGACTAACTTTAACTAACTATGGCTACACCTTC.

The CDR3 region has the DNA TGTGCCAGTAGTAAGGTGTCCCGGGACACCCAGCATTTT. Protein product: CASSKVSRDTQHF. The V gene is TRBV19, the J gene TRBJ1-5; TRBD1 is a possible D gene (6 bases). Deletions cut 4 bases from V and 11 bases from J, with 15 bases between. The CDR3 totals 13 residues. Germline V gene data show CDR1 as LNHDA and CDR2 as SQIVND (reference sequence).